This T cell receptor beta chain stems from a study of early T cells in non-severe SARS-CoV-2 infection. In the study overall: The chains were unpaired, and the sequenced material was bulk RNA from unsorted whole blood.

General study results and limits: Anti-spike CD8 responses were favored by VDJdb matching, which missed private and CD4 specificities.

Each CDR3 protein is one row after TCRdb ran MiXCR on the 5' RACE reads. The sample holds about 64,000 distinct CDR3 sequences, 10% to 15% seen once. V lost 3 bases and J 2 bases, leaving 17 bases between the germline ends. This CDR3 region has 18 residues. Germline values: CDR1 KGHSH, CDR2 LQKENI. Notes on this clonotype: Its antigen is currently unknown.

This chain joins TRBV18 and TRBJ2-6; D is unresolved. The material sequenced was whole blood, taken at baseline. The receptor's source is an adult who was a healthcare worker with PCR-confirmed SARS-CoV-2 infection or an uninfected control (not recorded which). As DNA, the CDR3 is TGTGCCAGCTCACCGGCCAACAGCTACCAACCTGGGGCCAACGTCCTGACTTTC. Translated, it gives CASSPANSYQPGANVLTF.